This record concerns one T cell receptor beta chain sequence. The donors were in the roughly 120-subject validation cohort, distinct from the 666-subject first cohort. This record belongs to a study of cytomegalovirus exposure and HLA in healthy donors. Background on the study: The same platform used for the approximately 700 first-cohort repertoires was also used for the 100 to 150 validation repertoires, as a later analysis reported.

TCRdb keeps only in-frame clones here, not all; method: immunoSEQ multiplex PCR. This table has more than 60,000 clones, 96% appearing once. Sequencing was performed on PBMCs. This TCR derives from a woman aged 18 to 35 in good health and CMV-seropositive.

CDR3: CASSKGEPRETQYF. CDR3 bases: TGTGCCAGCAGCAAAGGGGAGCCCCGGGAGACCCAGTACTTC. V and J are TRBV21-1 and TRBJ2-5; TRBD2 is the table's D call and was not checked against the DNA. TRBV21-1 is classified as a pseudogene. This CDR3 region has 14 residues.